This TCR beta chain was profiled in a study of blood T cell repertoires in COVID-19. The overall study: The analysed material was cDNA or gDNA that came from T cells, B-cell-depleted T cells, or PBMCs.

Germline values: CDR1 SNHLY, CDR2 FYNNEI. The germline V and J ends were trimmed by 3 bases and 1 base, with 10 bases remaining between them. CDR3 length: 15 residues. Assay: immunoSEQ multiplex PCR; the TCRdb copy retains only in-frame clones and omits some. This table holds approximately 140,000 clones, about four fifths found once. The clonotype originates from a young man with COVID-19, enrolled during active disease. The chain carries TRBV2 and TRBJ2-1, with D perhaps matching TRBD2 (6 bases). The sequencing input was peripheral blood. CDR3 loop: CASSEDYPSYNEQFF. As DNA, the CDR3 is TGTGCCAGCAGTGAGGACTACCCTTCCTACAATGAGCAGTTCTTC.